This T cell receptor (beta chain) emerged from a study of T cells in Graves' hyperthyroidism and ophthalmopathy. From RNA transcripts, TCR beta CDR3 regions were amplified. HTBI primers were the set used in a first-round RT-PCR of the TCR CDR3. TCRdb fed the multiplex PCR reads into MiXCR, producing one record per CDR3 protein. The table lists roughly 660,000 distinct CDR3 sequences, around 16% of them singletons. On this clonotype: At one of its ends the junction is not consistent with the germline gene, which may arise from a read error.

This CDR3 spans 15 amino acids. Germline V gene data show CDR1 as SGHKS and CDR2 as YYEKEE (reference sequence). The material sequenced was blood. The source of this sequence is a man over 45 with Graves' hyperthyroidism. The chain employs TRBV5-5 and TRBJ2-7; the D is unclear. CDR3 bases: TGTGCCAGCAGCCGAGGAGATTTGGGCTCCTACGAGCGGTACTTC. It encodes CASSRGDLGSYERYF.